This entry lists 28 T cell receptor beta chains sequenced from one sample in a study of T cell repertoires in cytomegalovirus infection. The antigens these receptors bind are not known. From the reads, TCRdb called clonotypes with MiXCR, one entry per CDR3 protein. Among 80,000 or so distinct CDR3 sequences listed, roughly 37% were seen once. Source: CD8+ T cells from cultured PBMCs, taken from culture after CMV antigen stimulation. The receptor source for this set is a human donor in good health (CMV status not recorded). Some clones in this sample may be carry-over from other donors' samples.

This clonotype was recorded at least ten times. The V gene is TRBV7-8, the J gene TRBJ1-1; D possibly corresponds to TRBD1 (5 bases). This CDR3 contains 13 residues. CDR1 and CDR2 (germline): SGHVS, FQNEAQ. Trimming stripped 4 bases from V and 6 bases from J, with 12 bases between. The CDR3: CASSSFLGAEAFF. CDR3 sequence (DNA): TGTGCCAGCAGCTCGTTCCTGGGGGCTGAAGCTTTCTTT.

The chain carries TRBV7-9 and TRBJ1-1, with TRBD1 matching over 10 bases. The CDR3 sequence is 15 residues long. Germline V gives CDR1 SEHNR, CDR2 FQNEAQ (reference sequence). V lost 5 bases and J lost 7; bases outside the gene matches: 10. The CDR3 spells CASSRAGTGDGEAFF. As DNA, the CDR3 is TGTGCCAGCAGCCGCGCCGGGACAGGGGACGGTGAAGCTTTCTTT.

The V gene is TRBV19, the J gene TRBJ2-3, with D possibly being TRBD1 (5 bases). The germline V and J ends were trimmed by 6 bases and 4 bases, with 17 bases remaining between them. Germline CDR1 LNHDA, CDR2 SQIVND (reference sequence). The CDR3 loop spans 15 amino acids. The CDR3 spells CASRPKRPGSDTQYF. The CDR3 DNA reads TGTGCCAGTAGACCAAAACGACCAGGGTCAGATACGCAGTATTTT. Full variable domain (outside the CDR3, taken from reference TRBV19 and TRBJ2-3): DGGITQSPKYLFRKEGQNVTLSCEQNLNHDAMYWYRQDPGQGLRLIYYSQIVNDFQKGDIAEGYSVSREKKESFPLTVTSAQKNPTAFYLCASRPKRPGSDTQYFGPGTRLTVL.

This clonotype was seen a handful of times. This chain links TRBV12-5 with TRBJ1-5; D possibly corresponds to TRBD1 (5 bases). CDR1 and CDR2 from the germline V gene are LGHNT and FRNRAP. Trimming took 1 base from V and 0 from J, leaving 7 bases between them. This CDR3 has 15 amino acids. The CDR3 sequence: CASGLGRDSNQPQHF. The DNA of the CDR3 is TGTGCTAGTGGTTTGGGCAGGGATAGCAATCAGCCCCAGCATTTT.

The gene calls are TRBV7-8 and TRBJ2-3; 7 bases are shared with TRBD1. Germline CDR1 SGHVS, CDR2 FQNEAQ. The CDR3 length is 16 residues. The ends lost 5 bases at V and 2 bases at J; junction bases unmatched: 10. In DNA form, the CDR3 reads TGTGCCAGCAGCCAGGGGGTTGCCCCTGACACAGATACGCAGTATTTT. It specifies CASSQGVAPDTDTQYF. The full variable domain, with the rest looked up from reference TRBV7-8 and TRBJ2-3, is GAGVSQSPRYKVAKRGQDVALRCDPISGHVSLFWYQQALGQGPEFLTYFQNEAQLDKSGLPSDRFFAERPEGSVSTLKIQRTQQEDSAVYLCASSQGVAPDTDTQYFGPGTRLTVL.

This clonotype was recorded a few times. The rearrangement joins TRBV19 to TRBJ1-5, with D unresolved. The germline V and J ends were trimmed by 3 bases and 5 bases, with 11 bases remaining between them. The CDR3 sequence is 14 residues long. Germline V CDR1 and CDR2: LNHDA, SQIVND (reference sequence). CDR3 DNA: TGTGCCAGTAGTATTTTCCGGAGCTATCAGCCCCAGCATTTT. Translating gives CASSIFRSYQPQHF.

V usage is TRBV4-1 and J usage is TRBJ1-6; perhaps TRBD1 as D (6 bases). Trimming left V 3 bases short and J 7 bases short, with 13 bases between. The length of the CDR3 is 15 residues. Looked up from germline, CDR1 is MGHRA and CDR2 is YSYEKL. CDR3: CASSQGGKHNSPLHF. The CDR3 nucleotides read TGCGCCAGCAGCCAGGGGGGCAAACACAATTCACCCCTCCACTTT.

The rearrangement links TRBV12-3 or TRBV12-4 to TRBJ1-1; perhaps TRBD1 as D (6 bases). Trimming left V 2 bases short and J 6 bases short, with 16 bases between. This CDR3 region has 15 residues. CDR3 nucleotide sequence: TGTGCCAGCAGTTTACGTTCACAGGGTTACGCTGAAGCTTTCTTT. It translates to CASSLRSQGYAEAFF.

A word on this clonotype: A read error may account for a junction end that differs from germline. The chain is built from TRBV14 and TRBJ2-7; 7 bases are shared with TRBD1. Germline V gene sequence: CDR1 SGHDN, CDR2 FVKESK. The CDR3 has 14 amino acids. CDR3 loop: CASRQDNRGYEQYF. CDR3 DNA: TGTGCCAGCAGACAAGACAACAGGGGCTACGAGCAGTACTTC.

The V gene is TRBV5-4, the J gene TRBJ1-1, with D hard to call. V lost 0 bases and J 0 bases, leaving 9 bases between the germline ends. Germline V gene data show CDR1 as SGHNT and CDR2 as YYREEE (reference sequence). This CDR3 is 15 amino acids long. The CDR3 protein is CASSLAGRMNTEAFF. The CDR3 DNA follows: TGTGCCAGCAGCTTGGCCGGTCGGATGAACACTGAAGCTTTCTTT.

The V call is TRBV7-4, the J call TRBJ2-4; D is possibly TRBD1 (6 bases). CDR3 length: 15 residues. V dropped 2 bases and J dropped 1 base, with 9 bases sitting between them. Germline CDR1 reads SGHVT; CDR2 reads SQSDAQ. Written as DNA, the CDR3 is TGTGCCAGCAGCTTACCAAGGGGGGCCAAAAACATTCAGTACTTC. It codes for CASSLPRGAKNIQYF.

This clonotype showed up just a few times. This sequence joins TRBV7-6 and TRBJ2-5, with a tentative D call TRBD1 (5 bases). CDR3 length: 14 amino acids. CDR1 SGHVS and CDR2 FNYEAQ come from the germline V gene. Trimming pared 5 bases from V and 2 bases from J, leaving 12 bases between. The CDR3 loop is CASSQSPGQETQYF. The DNA of the CDR3 is TGTGCCAGCAGCCAGAGTCCAGGGCAAGAGACCCAGTACTTC.

This clonotype was detected a few times. The chain joins TRBV14 to TRBJ2-2; D is perhaps TRBD2 (5 bases). The germline V gene has CDR1 SGHDN and CDR2 FVKESK. The CDR3 consists of 15 residues. Trimming took 0 bases from V and 5 from J, leaving 10 bases between them. CDR3 sequence: CASSQEVSGTGELFF. The CDR3 DNA follows: TGTGCCAGCAGCCAAGAGGTTTCGGGGACCGGGGAGCTGTTTTTT.

This clonotype has a handful of counts. The chain is built from TRBV11-2 and TRBJ2-5; maybe TRBD2 (6 bases). Germline values: CDR1 SGHAT, CDR2 FQNNGV. The V end lost 5 bases, the J end lost 7 bases, and 23 bases lay between the germline ends. The CDR3 contains 16 residues. The CDR3 region is CASSKRDSGLDWTQYF. The CDR3 coding sequence is TGTGCCAGCAGCAAACGGGACTCTGGGCTCGACTGGACCCAGTACTTC.

This clonotype was detected a few times. For the CDR3, the DNA is TGTGCCAGCAGCCGAGTACAGATGGCGGCAGAGGAAAAATCTTCCTACAATGAGCAGTTCTTC. Its protein is CASSRVQMAAEEKSSYNEQFF. The chain is built from TRBV7-6 and TRBJ2-1, with no clear D. The CDR3 is 21 residues long. Germline CDR1 reads SGHVS; CDR2 reads FNYEAQ. V lost 5 bases and J 1 base, leaving 30 bases between the germline ends. The full variable domain, in which reference TRBV7-6 and TRBJ2-1 provide the parts outside the CDR3, is GAGVSQSPRYKVTKRGQDVALRCDPISGHVSLYWYRQALGQGPEFLTYFNYEAQQDKSGLPNDRFSAERPEGSISTLTIQRTEQRDSAMYRCASSRVQMAAEEKSSYNEQFFGPGTRLTVL.

The chain combines TRBV7-4 with TRBJ2-2; 7 nucleotides agree with TRBD1. This CDR3 spans 15 amino acids. With 5 bases clipped from V and 1 base from J, the junction kept 4 bases outside the gene matches. Germline-derived CDR1 and CDR2 are SGHVT and SQSDAQ. CDR3 sequence reads: CASSPRTGNTGELFF. CDR3 nucleotide sequence: TGTGCCAGCAGCCCGAGGACAGGGAACACCGGGGAGCTGTTTTTT. The whole variable domain, filled in from reference TRBV7-4 and TRBJ2-2, reads GAGVSQSPRYKVAKRGRDVALRCDSISGHVTLYWYRQTLGQGSEVLTYSQSDAQRDKSGRPSGRFSAERPERSVSTLKIQRTEQGDSAVYLCASSPRTGNTGELFFGEGSRLTVL.

This clonotype has a count of ten or more. J is TRBJ1-1 and V is TRBV28; a possible D gene is TRBD1 (6 bases). V was pared by 2 bases and J by 0 bases, with 16 bases between. This CDR3 contains 17 residues. Germline V gives CDR1 MDHEN, CDR2 SYDVKM. The CDR3 nucleotides are TGTGCCAGCAGTTTAGAAGGGGGTGGGTCCATGAACACTGAAGCTTTCTTT. It codes for CASSLEGGGSMNTEAFF.

The chain recombines TRBV5-6 with TRBJ2-7, with TRBD2 identical over 11 bases. Germline CDR1 SGHDT, CDR2 YYEEEE. With V trimmed by 3 bases and J by 3 bases, 8 bases remained unmatched. CDR3 length: 16 residues. Here the CDR3 reads CASSSMTSGAIYEQYF. The CDR3 nucleotides read TGTGCCAGCAGCTCGATGACTAGCGGGGCCATCTACGAGCAGTACTTC.

This clonotype turned up a few times. This chain connects TRBV4-3 to TRBJ1-3; D is unclear. This CDR3 comprises 15 residues. Germline V gene lookup returns CDR1 LGHNA and CDR2 YSLEER. V was trimmed by 0 bases and J by 2 bases, leaving 8 bases between them. The CDR3 nucleotides are TGCGCCAGCAGCCAAGACAGGATCACTGGAAACACCATATATTTT. Translated: CASSQDRITGNTIYF.

This sequence joins TRBV15 and TRBJ2-2, with D perhaps matching TRBD2 (5 bases). The CDR3 length is 19 residues. From germline, CDR1 is LNHNV and CDR2 YYDKDF (reference sequence). Trimming removed 3 bases from V and 1 base from J, with 21 bases in between. In DNA, the CDR3 is TGTGCCACCAGCAGGGTAATGGGAGACACGATCATGAACACCGGGGAGCTGTTTTTT. Its translation is CATSRVMGDTIMNTGELFF. The complete variable domain, with remaining parts taken from reference TRBV15 and TRBJ2-2, reads DAMVIQNPRYQVTQFGKPVTLSCSQTLNHNVMYWYQQKSSQAPKLLFHYYDKDFNNEADTPDNFQSRRPNTSFCFLDIRSPGLGDTAMYLCATSRVMGDTIMNTGELFFGEGSRLTVL.

The chain carries TRBV7-9 and TRBJ2-7; tentative D call: TRBD1 (6 bases). This CDR3 spans 13 amino acids. The V end was cut by 2 bases, the J end by 6 bases, with 11 bases between. From germline, CDR1 is SEHNR and CDR2 FQNEAQ (reference sequence). CDR3 region: CASSLTGKGEQYF. DNA of the CDR3: TGTGCCAGCAGCTTAACAGGGAAAGGCGAGCAGTACTTC.

The genes are TRBV5-1 and TRBJ1-1; TRBD1 aligns across 9 bases. The length of the CDR3 is 16 residues. The germline CDR1 and CDR2 sequences are SGHRS and YFSETQ. V gave up 2 bases and J gave up 0 bases; unmatched junction bases: 5. The CDR3 sequence is CASSFRTGALNTEAFF. The CDR3 coding sequence is TGCGCCAGCAGCTTCCGGACAGGGGCATTGAACACTGAAGCTTTCTTT.

V usage is TRBV12-3 or TRBV12-4 and J usage is TRBJ1-3; no clear D. Trimming removed 3 bases at V and 4 bases at J, with 19 bases between. The CDR3 covers 17 residues. Here the CDR3 DNA reads TGTGCCAGCAGTTTTCTACTCGAGCGGTTGTTCGGAAACACCATATATTTT. Its protein is CASSFLLERLFGNTIYF.

This clonotype occurred a few times. V gene TRBV6-6 combines with J gene TRBJ1-4; 7 bases are shared with TRBD1. The CDR3 runs 18 residues. Germline V gene data show CDR1 as MNHNY and CDR2 as SVGAGI (reference sequence). V dropped 6 bases and J dropped 4; count of bases not matched to a gene: 17. The CDR3 loop reads CASSSGQVIPAVNEKLFF. CDR3 DNA: TGTGCCAGCAGCTCTGGACAGGTGATCCCCGCTGTTAATGAAAAACTGTTTTTT.

This chain connects TRBV27 to TRBJ2-7, with unresolved D. Germline-derived CDR1 and CDR2 are MNHEY and SMNVEV (reference sequence). V was shortened by 3 bases and J by 2 bases, with 8 bases between the two germline ends. CDR3 length: 13 residues. The CDR3 nucleotides read TGTGCCAGCAGTTTGACCGACACCTACGAGCAGTACTTC. Its translation: CASSLTDTYEQYF.

This clonotype was observed once. The rearrangement links TRBV7-3 to TRBJ2-1, with D possibly being TRBD2 (5 bases). The germline gives CDR1 SGHTA, CDR2 FQGTGA. Trimming pared 4 bases from V and 0 bases from J, leaving 16 bases between. The CDR3 runs to 17 residues. CDR3 sequence: CASSSPGSQFSYNEQFF. CDR3 DNA: TGTGCCAGCAGCTCTCCGGGGTCTCAATTCTCCTACAATGAGCAGTTCTTC.

This clonotype was found a few times. The chain uses TRBV6-1 and TRBJ2-1; weak D call: TRBD2 (6 bases). CDR3 length: 15 amino acids. V lost 6 bases and J lost 6, with 18 bases in between. Germline loops: CDR1 MNHNS, CDR2 SASEGT. The DNA of the CDR3 is TGTGCCAGCAGAACTAGCAGGCCTACCGTCAATGAGCAGTTCTTC. Protein sequence: CASRTSRPTVNEQFF.

In its sample, this clonotype was seen a few times. J is TRBJ2-2 and V is TRBV7-9, with 7 bases lining up with TRBD1. The V segment lost 6 bases and the J segment 4 bases; nucleotides outside the gene matches: 8. Germline loops: CDR1 SEHNR, CDR2 FQNEAQ (reference sequence). This CDR3 has 15 residues. This chain's CDR3 is CASRWTGAVTGELFF. The CDR3 nucleotides are TGTGCCAGCAGATGGACAGGTGCCGTCACCGGGGAGCTGTTTTTT.